Listed below are T cell receptor beta chains from one sample, sequenced in a study of identical twins. TCRdb called the 5' RACE reads again in MiXCR, with one record for every CDR3 protein. In the table there are under 1 million distinct CDR3 sequences, about 12% of which are singletons. This sample was also put to use in a study of yellow fever vaccine responses in identical twins.

Sequencing input: PBMCs. These receptor sequences come from a woman aged 18-30 years in good health. The CDR3 runs from the conserved cysteine through the conserved F or W. The D gene is left open where the match is weak. The size entry is marked missing in some rows and otherwise reads once, few, many or a size class.

>NA|TRBJ1-5|TRBV2|few
TGTGCCAGCCGCGCAGGGTCGGCTCAGCCCCAGCATTTT
CASRAGSAQPQHF
>TRBD1|TRBJ1-1|TRBV12-5|few
TGTGCTAGTGTAACGGGGGGACAGAGGGTCACTGAAGCTTTCTTT
CASVTGGQRVTEAFF
>TRBD1|TRBJ1-5|TRBV24-1|few
TGTGCCACCGGGACAGATTATAGCAATCAGCCCCAGCATTTT
CATGTDYSNQPQHF
>NA|TRBJ1-4|TRBV6-5|few
TGTGCCAGCAGTTGGGGCGTTGGGCTCCAGAATGAAAAACTGTTTTTT
CASSWGVGLQNEKLFF
>NA|TRBJ2-7|TRBV29-1|NA
TGCAGCGTTGGGTCGGGCACTGTGGGCTACGAGCAGTACTTC
CSVGSGTVGYEQYF
>NA|TRBJ1-5|TRBV10-2|few
TGCGCCAGCAGTGAGCGGTGGGGGAGTAGGCCCCAGCATTTT
CASSERWGSRPQHF
>TRBD2|TRBJ2-3|TRBV12-3/TRBV12-4|few
TGTGCCAGCAGTCCTATAGCGGGAGGACAAGATACGCAGTATTTT
CASSPIAGGQDTQYF
>TRBD1|TRBJ1-5|TRBV6-2/TRBV6-3|NA
TGTGCCAGCAGACCACAGGGGAGCAATCAGCCCCAGCATTTT
CASRPQGSNQPQHF
>TRBD2|TRBJ2-1|TRBV15|few
TGTGCCACCAGCTGGGCACTAGCGGGAGCTGAGCAGTTCTTC
CATSWALAGAEQFF
>NA|TRBJ2-1|TRBV20-1|NA
TGCAGTGCGATAGACCCCAAGGCGGGTTACAATGAGCAGTTCTTC
CSAIDPKAGYNEQFF
>NA|TRBJ1-1|TRBV28|NA
TGTGCCAGCAGCGAGGGGCGAGGAACCGCTGAAGCTTTCTTT
CASSEGRGTAEAFF
>NA|TRBJ2-2|TRBV18|few
TGTGCCAGCTCCCCCACAGGGACCAACACCGGGGAGCTGTTTTTT
CASSPTGTNTGELFF
>NA|TRBJ2-1|TRBV5-1|many
TGCGCCAGCAGCCCACCCCTATACAATGAGCAGTTCTTC
CASSPPLYNEQFF
>NA|TRBJ2-2|TRBV5-1|NA
TGCGCCAGCAGTCCGGACAGGGAGGGCGGGGAGCTGTTTTTT
CASSPDREGGELFF
>TRBD1|TRBJ1-1|TRBV12-3/TRBV12-4|many
TGTGCCAGCAGCCCTCAGGGGGCTCTGACCACTGAAGCTTTCTTT
CASSPQGALTTEAFF
>NA|TRBJ2-1|TRBV7-8|NA
TGTGCCAGCAGCTTAGGAGCGGCAGCCTACAATGAGCAGTTCTTC
CASSLGAAAYNEQFF
>NA|TRBJ2-7|TRBV12-3/TRBV12-4|NA
TGTGCCAGCAGTAATTCGCGCTACGAGCAGTACTTC
CASSNSRYEQYF
>TRBD1|TRBJ1-4|TRBV11-2|few
TGTGCCAGCAGGGAACTAAGGGGGCAGGGGGAAAAACTGTTTTTT
CASRELRGQGEKLFF
>TRBD2|TRBJ2-5|TRBV7-2|few
TGTGCCAGCAGCTTACGGCCTCACGTCGGACTAGAGGAGACCCAGTACTTC
CASSLRPHVGLEETQYF
>TRBD2|TRBJ2-7|TRBV4-1|few
TGCGCCAGCAGCCAAGGTGGTCTAGCGGGACCATACGAGCAGTACTTC
CASSQGGLAGPYEQYF
>TRBD2|TRBJ2-2|TRBV29-1|few
TGCAGCACTGCGGGGGGGGCCGGGGAGCTGTTTTTT
CSTAGGAGELFF
>NA|TRBJ2-1|TRBV6-1|few
TGTGCCAGCAGTGGACAGCCTTTCGATGAGCAGTTCTTC
CASSGQPFDEQFF
>TRBD2|TRBJ2-7|TRBV5-1|NA
TGCGCCAGCAGCTTGCAAACCACTAGCGGCTACGAGCAGTACTTC
CASSLQTTSGYEQYF
>NA|TRBJ2-5|TRBV2|NA
TGTGCCAGCAGTAAGGGACCAAAGGCGGAGACCCAGTACTTC
CASSKGPKAETQYF